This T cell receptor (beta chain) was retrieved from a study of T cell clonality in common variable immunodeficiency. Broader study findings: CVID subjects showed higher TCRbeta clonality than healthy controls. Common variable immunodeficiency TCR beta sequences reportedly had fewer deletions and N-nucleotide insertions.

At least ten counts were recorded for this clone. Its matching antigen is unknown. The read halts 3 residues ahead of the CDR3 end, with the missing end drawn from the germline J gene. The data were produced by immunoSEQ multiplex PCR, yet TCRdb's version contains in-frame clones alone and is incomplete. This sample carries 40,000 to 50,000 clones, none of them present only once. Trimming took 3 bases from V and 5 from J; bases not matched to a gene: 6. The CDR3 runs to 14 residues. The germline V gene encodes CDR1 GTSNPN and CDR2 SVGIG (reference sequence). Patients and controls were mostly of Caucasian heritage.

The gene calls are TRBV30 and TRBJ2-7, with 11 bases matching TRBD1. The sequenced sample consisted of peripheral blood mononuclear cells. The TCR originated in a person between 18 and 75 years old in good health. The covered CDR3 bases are TGTGCCTGGAGCGTGGGACAGGGGGGACACGAG. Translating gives CAWSVGQGGHE. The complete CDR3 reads CAWSVGQGGHEQYF.